This T cell receptor (beta chain) was found in a study of regulatory T cells in long-lasting Graves disease. Combining iRepertoire HTBI primers with Arm-PCR of CDR3 regions, the authors built TCR beta libraries. A single record per CDR3 protein comes from TCRdb applying MiXCR to the multiplex PCR reads. The profile shows roughly 400,000 distinct CDR3 sequences, 15% of them singletons. The V gene's germline CDR1 is SGHTA and CDR2 FQGNSA. The length of the CDR3 is 15 residues. The sample's time point: newly diagnosed GD, antithyroid drugs for less than 3 months. PBMC RNA was the source of the TCR library. This clonotype occurred a few times. One end of the junction is discordant with germline, which a read error may explain. This same sample was also part of a study on T cells in Graves' hyperthyroidism and ophthalmopathy. That paper notes: The study enrolled patients aged 18 to 65 with newly diagnosed hyperthyroidism of under 2 months' duration. The HTBI primer set served for first-round RT-PCR of the TCR CDR3. Researchers found most expanded thyroid clonotypes above 0.001 in blood as well.

The source of this sequence is a woman in her forties with Graves disease. The V and J genes are TRBV7-2 and TRBJ2-7; 8 bases agree with TRBD1. Sequencing was performed on peripheral blood mononuclear cells (PBMCs), taken at new diagnosis, from a patient treated with antithyroid drugs. The CDR3 protein is CASSLALDRAYAQYF. Here the CDR3 DNA reads TGTGCCAGCAGCTTAGCGCTGGACAGGGCCTACGCGCAGTACTTC.